Following are 30 T cell receptor beta chains from one sample sequenced in a study of shared clonotypes between healthy human individuals (dated by TCRdb to the early 2020s). The library was generated by the immunoSEQ multiplex PCR assay. Entries here come from immuneACCESS through TCRdb and include only in-frame sequences with V and J called. Some clones fail to appear in such tables; in the studies checked, an unresolved V gene covers under half of the shortfall, and the cause of the remainder is unknown. The sample includes approximately 1.5 million clones, with 98% observed a single time. The ten largest clones represent under 0.45% of the sample. The specimen was naive CD4+ T cells sorted from blood. The cell subset or site label here, explained by the study, means: CD45RA+ positively selected. These TCRs come from a man aged 25-45 years in good health.

The genes are TRBV5-1 and TRBJ1-4, with TRBD1 identical over 8 bases. CDR1 and CDR2 (germline): SGHRS, YFSETQ. With 4 bases clipped from V and 5 bases from J, the junction kept 13 bases outside the gene matches. The CDR3 covers 17 residues. CDR3 amino acids: CASSQSPGTGRNEKLFF. The CDR3 nucleotides are TGCGCCAGCAGCCAAAGTCCCGGGACAGGCCGAAATGAAAAACTGTTTTTT.

The rearrangement links TRBV5-4 to TRBJ2-1; TRBD2 is a possible D gene (6 bases). The CDR3 has 15 amino acids. Germline values: CDR1 SGHNT, CDR2 YYREEE (reference sequence). V dropped 3 bases and J dropped 2 bases, with 12 bases sitting between them. The CDR3 loop is CASSSVGSPYNEQFF. CDR3 in DNA: TGTGCCAGCAGCTCAGTCGGGAGTCCCTACAATGAGCAGTTCTTC.

The chain uses TRBV28 and TRBJ1-5; D uncertain. The V and J ends lost 3 bases and 5 bases respectively, with 11 bases between them. In germline, CDR1 is MDHEN, CDR2 SYDVKM. This CDR3 has 14 residues. The CDR3 protein is CASSFSGRDQPQHF. Here the CDR3 DNA reads TGTGCCAGCAGTTTCTCGGGCAGAGATCAGCCCCAGCATTTT. Together with reference TRBV28 and TRBJ1-5, the CDR3 gives the full variable domain: DVKVTQSSRYLVKRTGEKVFLECVQDMDHENMFWYRQDPGLGLRLIYFSYDVKMKEKGDIPEGYSVSREKKERFSLILESASTNQTSMYLCASSFSGRDQPQHFGDGTRLSIL.

On this clone: Different DNA sequences within this sample yield the same CDR3. V gene TRBV9 combines with J gene TRBJ2-1, with 7 nucleotides matching TRBD2. The junction had 6 bases not matched to a gene; V was cut back by 0 bases and J by 0 bases. Germline CDR1 is SGDLS and CDR2 is YYNGEE. The CDR3 is 17 amino acids. The CDR3 bases are TGTGCCAGCAGCGTAGCTAGCGGAAGTAGCTCCTACAATGAGCAGTTCTTC. Translated, it gives CASSVASGSSSYNEQFF.

V and J are TRBV6-5 and TRBJ1-4; D is ambiguous. From germline, CDR1 is MNHEY and CDR2 SVGAGI. Trimming took 4 bases from V and 8 from J, leaving 11 bases between them. This CDR3 spans 13 amino acids. This chain's CDR3 is CASSWAAHEKLFF. The CDR3 nucleotides read TGTGCCAGCAGTTGGGCAGCCCACGAAAAACTGTTTTTT.

V usage is TRBV2 and J usage is TRBJ1-5; TRBD1 might be the D (5 bases). The CDR3 has 13 residues. Germline lookup yields CDR1 SNHLY and CDR2 FYNNEI. V was clipped by 6 bases and J by 1 base, with 7 bases between them. The CDR3 region is CASRRQSNQPQHF. The CDR3 nucleotides are TGTGCCAGCAGAAGACAGAGCAATCAGCCCCAGCATTTT.

The chain uses TRBV29-1 and TRBJ2-4; D is unresolved. Germline loops: CDR1 SQVTM, CDR2 ANQGSEA. V dropped 6 bases and J dropped 0 bases, with 9 bases sitting between them. The CDR3 loop spans 13 amino acids. In nucleotides, the CDR3 is TGCAGCGTAACACCACTAGCCAAAAACATTCAGTACTTC. The encoded protein is CSVTPLAKNIQYF.

The rearrangement links TRBV7-8 to TRBJ1-1; a possible D gene is TRBD1 (5 bases). The ends were cut back, 4 bases at V and 1 base at J, with 7 bases in the middle. CDR3 length equals 13 residues. Germline loops: CDR1 SGHVS, CDR2 FQNEAQ. CDR3 amino acids: CASSSDRNTEAFF. The DNA of the CDR3 is TGTGCCAGCAGCTCCGACAGGAACACTGAAGCTTTCTTT. Together with reference TRBV7-8 and TRBJ1-1, the CDR3 gives the full variable domain: GAGVSQSPRYKVAKRGQDVALRCDPISGHVSLFWYQQALGQGPEFLTYFQNEAQLDKSGLPSDRFFAERPEGSVSTLKIQRTQQEDSAVYLCASSSDRNTEAFFGQGTRLTVV.

The chain links TRBV5-8 to TRBJ1-4; D is possibly TRBD1 (5 bases). CDR1 is SGHTS and CDR2 is YDEGEE in the germline V gene. This CDR3 region has 16 residues. The V end lost 2 bases, the J end lost 3 bases, and 14 bases lay between the germline ends. CDR3 sequence (DNA): TGTGCCAGCAGCTTAAGGGGATTCATAGCTAATGAAAAACTGTTTTTT. It specifies CASSLRGFIANEKLFF.

Concerning this clone itself: The junction shows a germline mismatch at one end, possibly a read error. The chain carries TRBV5-4 and TRBJ1-2; 7 bases are shared with TRBD1. In germline, CDR1 is SGHNT, CDR2 YYREEE (reference sequence). The CDR3 length is 17 residues. The CDR3 bases are TGTGCCAGCAGTTTGGGGCCGAGGGAGGGGGCGTTGGGTGGCTACACCTTC. It yields the protein CASSLGPREGALGGYTF.

Comment on this clone: The identical CDR3 is also encoded by other nucleotide sequences in the sample. The chain links TRBV27 to TRBJ2-1, with no clear D. The ends were cut back, 0 bases at V and 4 bases at J, with 4 bases in the middle. The CDR3 runs to 13 residues. Germline CDR1 and CDR2: MNHEY and SMNVEV (reference sequence). The CDR3 loop reads CASSLSAYNEQFF. The CDR3 DNA follows: TGTGCCAGCAGTTTATCAGCTTACAATGAGCAGTTCTTC.

The CDR3 DNA sequence: TGTGCCAGCAGCCAAGAGGACAGGGGGCTTACGGGCACTGAAGCTTTCTTT. Translating gives CASSQEDRGLTGTEAFF. The chain links TRBV14 to TRBJ1-1, with TRBD1 matching over 11 bases. Germline CDR1 and CDR2: SGHDN and FVKESK. The CDR3 length is 17 residues. V lost 0 bases to trimming and J lost 4 bases; unmatched junction nucleotides: 7.

The rearrangement links TRBV14 to TRBJ2-3, with 8 positions matching TRBD2. This CDR3 region has 17 residues. V dropped 0 bases and J dropped 12; count of bases not matched to a gene: 17. Germline V lookup: CDR1 SGHDN, CDR2 FVKESK. The CDR3 sequence is CASSQDPLLAGQETQYF. CDR3 DNA: TGTGCCAGCAGCCAAGATCCTCTGCTAGCGGGTCAGGAGACCCAGTATTTT. Drawing the rest from reference TRBV14 and TRBJ2-3, the complete variable domain is EAGVTQFPSHSVIEKGQTVTLRCDPISGHDNLYWYRRVMGKEIKFLLHFVKESKQDESGMPNNRFLAERTGGTYSTLKVQPAELEDSGVYFCASSQDPLLAGQETQYFGPGTRLTVL.

The chain has TRBV11-3 and TRBJ2-1; D possibly corresponds to TRBD2 (5 bases). Trimming took 1 base from V and 2 from J, leaving 6 bases between them. From germline, CDR1 is SGHNT and CDR2 YENEEA. The CDR3 length is 14 residues. DNA of the CDR3: TGTGCCAGCAGCTTAGCGGGAACCTACAATGAGCAGTTCTTC. This translates into CASSLAGTYNEQFF.

The chain combines TRBV19 with TRBJ1-2; possible D gene TRBD1, 5 bases. Germline CDR1 is LNHDA and CDR2 is SQIVND (reference sequence). The CDR3 totals 15 residues. The V and J ends lost 1 base and 0 bases respectively, with 9 bases between them. CDR3 protein: CASSIATGANYGYTF. The DNA of the CDR3 is TGTGCCAGTAGTATAGCCACAGGAGCTAACTATGGCTACACCTTC.

This clone was picked up one time. CDR3 sequence: CASQKGAEQFF. As DNA, the CDR3 is TGTGCCAGCCAAAAGGGCGCTGAGCAGTTCTTC. J is TRBJ2-1 and V is TRBV6-1, with D uncertain. The V end was cut by 8 bases, the J end by 9 bases, with 11 bases between. CDR1 and CDR2 (germline): MNHNS, SASEGT. CDR3 length: 11 amino acids.

V gene TRBV9 combines with J gene TRBJ1-5; possibly TRBD1 for D (5 bases). The CDR3 totals 16 residues. V was pared by 4 bases and J by 0 bases, with 14 bases between. The germline V gene encodes CDR1 SGDLS and CDR2 YYNGEE. The CDR3 nucleotides are TGTGCCAGCAGCCCCCGGGGCGATTATAGCAATCAGCCCCAGCATTTT. Translated: CASSPRGDYSNQPQHF.

This chain connects TRBV5-1 to TRBJ2-7; 7 bases match TRBD1. This CDR3 is built from 13 residues. The germline gives CDR1 SGHRS, CDR2 YFSETQ. J was trimmed by 0 bases and V by 6 bases; bases with no gene match: 3. CDR3 region: CASKRDSSYEQYF. In DNA, the CDR3 is TGCGCCAGCAAACGGGACAGCTCCTACGAGCAGTACTTC. The whole variable domain, filled in from reference TRBV5-1 and TRBJ2-7, reads KAGVTQTPRYLIKTRGQQVTLSCSPISGHRSVSWYQQTPGQGLQFLFEYFSETQRNKGNFPGRFSGRQFSNSRSEMNVSTLELGDSALYLCASKRDSSYEQYFGPGTRLTVT.

The V call is TRBV29-1, the J call TRBJ1-1; D might be TRBD1 (5 bases). This CDR3 is 13 amino acids long. Germline loops: CDR1 SQVTM, CDR2 ANQGSEA. The germline V and J ends were trimmed by 7 bases and 3 bases, with 15 bases remaining between them. Here the CDR3 reads CSASRGTYTEAFF. The CDR3 DNA reads as TGCAGCGCTAGTAGGGGTACATACACTGAAGCTTTCTTT.

On this clone itself: Because it lacks the conserved phenylalanine or tryptophan at the end, this CDR3 is likely a read error. The V gene is TRBV4-3, the J gene TRBJ2-7; 7 bases align to TRBD1. The CDR3 extends over 17 amino acids. Germline trimming cut 3 bases from V and 2 bases from J; bases unmatched to any gene: 13. CDR1 and CDR2 (germline): LGHNA, YSLEER. The DNA of the CDR3 is TGCGCCAGCAGCCACGCCGAGACCGACAGGGACCCCTACGAGCAGTACCTC. Translation: CASSHAETDRDPYEQYL.

Turning to this clone: The junction differs from germline at one of its ends, possibly a read error. This chain links TRBV7-9 with TRBJ2-7; D perhaps matches TRBD2 (5 bases). Germline V gives CDR1 SEHNR, CDR2 FQNEAQ (reference sequence). The CDR3 runs to 11 residues. CDR3 bases: TGTGCCAGCAGCTTACTAGCCCACATGGACTTC. The encoded protein is CASSLLAHMDF.

This clone was observed once. This chain uses TRBV5-4 with TRBJ2-1, with TRBD2 matching 13 bases. Germline V gives CDR1 SGHNT, CDR2 YYREEE (reference sequence). There are 15 residues in the CDR3. Losses at the gene ends were 4 bases for V and 10 bases for J; bases not matched to a gene: 8. In DNA, the CDR3 is TGTGCCAGCAGCACCCTTACTAGCGGGAGGGGAGAGCAGTTCTTC. This gives the protein CASSTLTSGRGEQFF.

This clone has a single count. This chain joins TRBV11-2 and TRBJ1-1; 7 nucleotides align to TRBD1. The CDR3 loop spans 12 amino acids. Trimming removed 3 bases from V and 8 bases from J; junction bases left unmatched: 3. CDR1 SGHAT and CDR2 FQNNGV come from the germline V gene. This CDR3 is CASSFGGGEAFF. The CDR3 bases are TGTGCCAGCAGCTTTGGAGGGGGCGAAGCTTTCTTT.

J is TRBJ2-2 and V is TRBV2, with 7 bases lining up with TRBD1. CDR1 is SNHLY, CDR2 FYNNEI, per germline. The CDR3 runs 17 residues. After removal of 2 bases from V and 5 bases from J, the junction contained 11 bases not matched to a gene. The CDR3 bases are TGTGCCAGCAGTGAATTAAAGTCACAGGGGTTTACCGGGGAGCTGTTTTTT. Amino acids: CASSELKSQGFTGELFF.

This clone showed up just once. The chain employs TRBV6-6 and TRBJ1-1, with a tentative D call TRBD1 (5 bases). This CDR3 comprises 13 residues. With 2 bases removed from V and 6 bases from J, the gap between germline ends came to 10 bases. Germline V gene lookup returns CDR1 MNHNY and CDR2 SVGAGI (reference sequence). CDR3 DNA sequence: TGTGCCAGCAGTTACGGGAAGGGGCCTGAAGCTTTCTTT. As protein: CASSYGKGPEAFF.

This rearrangement joins TRBV6-5 to TRBJ2-2, with D possibly being TRBD2 (5 bases). Germline V lookup: CDR1 MNHEY, CDR2 SVGAGI. This CDR3 is 15 amino acids long. V lost 6 bases, J lost 1 base, and 12 bases lay in between. CDR3 sequence reads: CASRTGYLNTGELFF. CDR3 in DNA: TGTGCCAGCAGAACGGGATACCTGAACACCGGGGAGCTGTTTTTT.

The V call is TRBV5-4, the J call TRBJ2-5; a possible D gene is TRBD1 (6 bases). V gave up 4 bases and J gave up 5 bases, with 12 bases separating them. This CDR3 has 13 amino acids. The V gene's germline CDR1 is SGHNT and CDR2 YYREEE (reference sequence). The CDR3 DNA follows: TGTGCCAGCAGCCCCGCCCAGGGGGAGACCCAGTACTTC. Protein product: CASSPAQGETQYF.

The CDR3 loop is CASRWDRNTEAFF. As DNA, the CDR3 is TGCGCCAGCAGATGGGACAGGAACACTGAAGCTTTCTTT. The chain is built from TRBV10-2 and TRBJ1-1, with 7 bases matching TRBD1. This CDR3 region has 13 residues. V shed 6 bases and J 1 base; nucleotides not matched to a gene: 2. Germline CDR1 and CDR2: WSHSY and SAAADI.

This chain connects TRBV7-9 to TRBJ2-1; perhaps D is TRBD1 or TRBD2 (5 bases each). Germline V gene sequence: CDR1 SEHNR, CDR2 FQNEAQ (reference sequence). With 1 base removed from V and 4 bases from J, the gap between germline ends came to 20 bases. The CDR3 covers 18 residues. Written as DNA, the CDR3 is TGTGCCAGCAGCTTAGAGGGGAGACTGAGCAGCTCGTACAATGAGCAGTTCTTC. Its protein is CASSLEGRLSSSYNEQFF. Supplemented by reference TRBV7-9 and TRBJ2-1, the full variable domain reads DTGVSQNPRHKITKRGQNVTFRCDPISEHNRLYWYRQTLGQGPEFLTYFQNEAQLEKSRLLSDRFSAERPKGSFSTLEIQRTEQGDSAMYLCASSLEGRLSSSYNEQFFGPGTRLTVL.

The rearrangement uses TRBV5-1 and TRBJ2-3; 8 nucleotides line up with TRBD2. V dropped 0 bases and J dropped 7; count of bases not matched to a gene: 7. Germline V gene lookup returns CDR1 SGHRS and CDR2 YFSETQ. The length of the CDR3 is 15 residues. The CDR3 region is CASSLDSGTPNTQYF. CDR3 DNA sequence: TGCGCCAGCAGCTTGGATAGCGGGACCCCCAATACGCAGTATTTT.